This paragraph covers one T cell receptor beta chain sequence. This clone was counted once. It has no known antigen specificity. Base qualities are not at hand, and no much larger clone is one base apart. The CDR3 regions of human TCRbeta chains were analyzed by immunosequencing. The original methods were these. TCRs in the repertoires were compared against a reference library of SARS-CoV-2-specific TCRs that had been generated with the MIRA antigen-specificity platform. Breadth was defined as the fraction of unique TCRs that were SARS-CoV-2-associated. Depth was defined as the fraction of total T cells that were SARS-CoV-2-associated. Using the MIRA data, each spike-specific TCR was mapped to the spike region that the TCR reacts to and placed in a CD4 or CD8 class. Log10-transformed breadth and depth values were compared by one-way ANOVA with Sidak's multiple comparisons tests. Drawn from immuneACCESS, this table holds only the in-frame rearrangements with V and J called that TCRdb kept. Clones are partly lost; checked studies trace under half to an unresolved V gene and leave the rest unexplained. The DNA gave D and trimming, while V, J and clone size come from that table. The sample data list 150,000 to 200,000 clones, and 80% to 90% of these were observed just once. 5% to 7% of the sample is held by the ten biggest clonotypes.

What the time point label conveys for this sample: baseline before first vaccination. The vaccinee samples were drawn from two UK trials, COV001 and COV002, one of which was a single-blind randomized controlled phase 2/3 trial testing AZD1222 (ChAdOx1 nCoV-19) in healthy adults. Trial participant PBMC samples were collected at day 0 and day 28 after the second dose for TCRbeta chain sequencing. According to the germline V gene, CDR1 reads MGHDK and CDR2 reads SYGVNS. V loses 4 bases at its end and J loses 1 base; junction bases beyond the gene matches: 2. Measured from the cysteine to the phenylalanine, the CDR3 is 15 residues long. The DNA shown is the 45-base CDR3, in frame from base 1. These data belong to a study of T cell responses to AZD1222 COVID-19 vaccine (dated by TCRdb to the early 2020s). As for the study more broadly: AZD1222 recipients with second doses at about 4 weeks or about 12 weeks were pooled, because spike-specific TCR depth and breadth did not differ between schedules. TCR sequencing covered some 240 trial participants: about 210 given two doses of AZD1222 and about 26 given two doses of MenACWY control vaccine. Trial participants were enrolled by age into 18-55, 56-69 and 70-plus year subgroups, with about 150, 28 and 57 TCR-sequenced participants respectively.

Study-level results and caveats: A significant rise in spike-specific TCR breadth and depth was observed after two AZD1222 doses relative to day 0 and relative to MenACWY recipients. Conclusions about previously exposed vaccinees are limited, since just five to seven AZD1222 recipients were seropositive for SARS-CoV-2 at baseline. The vaccine-associated CD4 TCRs covered the entire spike protein, and the dominant responses fell in regions 160-218 and 743-854. Because no samples from the day 14 peak response were available, repertoires could be characterized only after the peak T cell response. Most participants were white British and females outnumbered males, and the authors suggested that clonal diversity may have been underestimated. In the small 56-69-year group, the increase in depth fell short of significance, most likely because of low power. Reportedly, almost half of the unique spike-specific TCRs recognized epitopes lying outside the regions that are mutated in the B.1.351 and B.1.1.7 variants.

The clonotype was recovered from an adult in good health. The rearranged chain carries TRBV25-1 and TRBJ2-1; 9 bases in the junction line up with TRBD1. The sequencing here drew on peripheral blood, taken on day 0 of AZD1222 vaccination. The nucleotide sequence reads TGTGCCAGCAGTGGACAGGGGGGATCCTACAATGAGCAGTTCTTC. Its coded protein is CASSGQGGSYNEQFF.